This is a list of T cell receptor beta chains from one sample in a study of T-cell memory formation after mild COVID-19. TCRdb re-called the 5' RACE reads with MiXCR, one entry per CDR3 protein. The data contain around 450,000 distinct CDR3 sequences, 15% to 25% of them singletons. The sequencing sample was made of PBMCs or a T cell subset sorted from them (not recorded which). These TCRs come from an adult woman who had mild COVID-19 (a few samples of this study predate the infection). Cell type and time point are not known. The CDR3 runs from the conserved cysteine through the conserved F or W. The D gene is left open where the match is weak. Clone size is shown for a subset of rows, as once, few, many or a class of expanded clone.

abundance	v_gene	d_gene	j_gene	CDR3aa	CDR3nt
few	TRBV12-3/TRBV12-4	.	TRBJ2-5	CASRPDSPQETQYF	TGTGCCAGCAGACCGGACAGCCCCCAAGAGACCCAGTACTTC
.	TRBV11-2	.	TRBJ1-1	CASTDGGDWAGAFF	TGTGCCAGCACCGACGGTGGAGATTGGGCTGGGGCTTTCTTT
.	TRBV7-9	.	TRBJ1-2	CATTGYTF	TGTGCCACTACTGGCTACACCTTC
few	TRBV29-1	TRBD2	TRBJ2-7	CSVLAGEGYEQYF	TGCAGCGTATTAGCGGGAGAAGGCTACGAGCAGTACTTC
few	TRBV5-1	.	TRBJ1-1	CASSLATPGNTEAFF	TGCGCCAGCAGCTTGGCCACTCCAGGGAACACTGAAGCTTTCTTT
few	TRBV29-1	.	TRBJ2-1	CSYSGRSYNEQFF	TGCAGCTATAGCGGAAGATCCTACAATGAGCAGTTCTTC
.	TRBV29-1	TRBD1	TRBJ2-3	CSVVGQESTDTQYF	TGCAGCGTTGTGGGACAGGAGAGCACAGATACGCAGTATTTT
.	TRBV12-3/TRBV12-4	.	TRBJ1-2	CASSPGYTF	TGTGCCAGCTCCCCTGGCTACACCTTC
.	TRBV12-3/TRBV12-4	.	TRBJ2-3	CASSLGARADTQYF	TGTGCCAGCAGTTTAGGTGCCCGGGCAGATACGCAGTATTTT
.	TRBV5-1	TRBD1	TRBJ1-1	CASSSQGSEAFF	TGCGCCAGCAGCTCACAGGGGTCTGAAGCTTTCTTT
few	TRBV29-1	TRBD1	TRBJ1-4	CSVAGTGEYSNEKLFF	TGCAGCGTTGCCGGGACAGGCGAATATAGTAATGAAAAACTGTTTTTT
.	TRBV7-9	.	TRBJ2-1	CASTYSPHDEQFF	TGTGCCAGCACCTACTCTCCACACGATGAGCAGTTCTTC
few	TRBV14	.	TRBJ2-7	CASSFRRAPSYEQYF	TGTGCCAGCAGCTTTCGGAGGGCTCCAAGTTACGAGCAGTACTTC
few	TRBV12-3/TRBV12-4	.	TRBJ2-7	CASSLGRARVEQYF	TGTGCCAGCAGCCTCGGCAGGGCAAGGGTCGAGCAGTACTTC
many	TRBV10-3	.	TRBJ2-3	CAISENSYTQYF	TGTGCCATCAGTGAAAACAGCTATACGCAGTATTTT
.	TRBV12-3/TRBV12-4	.	TRBJ1-1	CASSNTEAFF	TGTGCCAGCAGTAACACTGAAGCTTTCTTT
few	TRBV12-3/TRBV12-4	.	TRBJ1-1	CASSDPGPGKTFF	TGTGCCAGCAGTGACCCGGGTCCGGGGAAAACTTTCTTT
.	TRBV7-9	TRBD1	TRBJ2-3	CASSPPPWDRNTDTQYF	TGTGCCAGCAGCCCTCCACCCTGGGACAGAAACACAGATACGCAGTATTTT
many	TRBV5-1	.	TRBJ2-3	CASSRRGDTQYF	TGCGCCAGCAGCCGGCGGGGAGATACGCAGTATTTT
.	TRBV29-1	TRBD2	TRBJ2-3	CSVADSGATDTQYF	TGCAGCGTTGCGGATAGCGGGGCGACAGATACGCAGTATTTT
few	TRBV20-1	TRBD2	TRBJ2-3	CSATPGREGPHTQYF	TGCAGTGCTACCCCGGGGCGGGAGGGCCCTCATACGCAGTATTTT
.	TRBV12-3/TRBV12-4	.	TRBJ2-3	CASRPSRGDTQYF	TGTGCCAGCAGACCCTCGAGGGGAGATACGCAGTATTTT
.	TRBV7-3	.	TRBJ2-2	CASRTGSIGELFF	TGTGCCAGCAGAACAGGGTCAATCGGGGAGCTGTTTTTT
few	TRBV7-9	.	TRBJ1-1	CASSFPSDGSGRGNTEAFF	TGTGCCAGCAGCTTTCCTTCTGATGGGTCAGGCCGTGGGAACACTGAAGCTTTCTTT
many	TRBV5-1	.	TRBJ2-5	CASRRKVQETQYF	TGCGCCAGCAGACGGAAGGTTCAAGAGACCCAGTACTTC
.	TRBV7-9	.	TRBJ2-7	CASSSVAEYYEQYF	TGTGCCAGCAGCTCCGTTGCAGAATACTACGAGCAGTACTTC
many	TRBV20-1	TRBD2	TRBJ2-2	CSARAGGGTGELFF	TGCAGTGCTCGAGCGGGGGGTGGTACCGGGGAGCTGTTTTTT
.	TRBV18	.	TRBJ1-6	CASSPPSGGVNSPLHF	TGTGCCAGCTCACCACCGTCCGGGGGCGTGAATTCACCCCTCCACTTT
.	TRBV5-4	TRBD2	TRBJ2-3	CASSYQTSGGPDTQYF	TGTGCCAGCAGCTACCAGACTAGCGGGGGGCCCGATACGCAGTATTTT
.	TRBV5-1	.	TRBJ2-5	CASSSEGTSETQYF	TGCGCCAGCAGCTCAGAAGGGACATCGGAGACCCAGTACTTC
few	TRBV20-1	TRBD2	TRBJ2-2	CSARPSGRASGELFF	TGCAGTGCTAGACCTAGCGGGAGGGCCTCCGGGGAGCTGTTTTTT
.	TRBV7-9	TRBD1	TRBJ2-7	CASSLGQGESSYEQYF	TGTGCCAGCAGCTTAGGACAGGGCGAGAGCTCCTACGAGCAGTACTTC
few	TRBV2	.	TRBJ2-7	CASNTGPSYEQYF	TGTGCCAGCAACACAGGACCCTCCTACGAGCAGTACTTC
few	TRBV12-3/TRBV12-4	TRBD1	TRBJ2-3	CASSFGDRSTDTQYF	TGTGCCAGCAGTTTTGGGGACAGGAGCACAGATACGCAGTATTTT
.	TRBV4-3	TRBD2	TRBJ2-3	CASSQAPSGRADTQYF	TGCGCCAGCAGCCAAGCCCCTAGCGGGAGGGCAGATACGCAGTATTTT
.	TRBV12-3/TRBV12-4	TRBD2	TRBJ2-1	CASSTPWGTSGYNEQFF	TGTGCCAGCAGTACCCCCTGGGGGACTAGCGGGTACAATGAGCAGTTCTTC
many	TRBV5-6	.	TRBJ1-5	CASSRQSSYQPQHF	TGTGCCAGTAGCCGACAGTCGAGTTATCAGCCCCAGCATTTT
.	TRBV13	.	TRBJ2-1	CASRDIGYNEQFF	TGTGCCAGCCGGGACATAGGATACAATGAGCAGTTCTTC
.	TRBV12-3/TRBV12-4	.	TRBJ1-1	CASSKVPENTEAFF	TGTGCCAGCAGCAAAGTTCCGGAGAACACTGAAGCTTTCTTT
.	TRBV2	.	TRBJ2-7	CASKDNSYEQYF	TGTGCCAGCAAGGACAACTCCTACGAGCAGTACTTC
.	TRBV2	TRBD1	TRBJ1-2	CASSERFVGQGRDGYTF	TGTGCCAGCAGTGAAAGATTTGTTGGACAGGGACGGGATGGCTACACCTTC
few	TRBV6-6	TRBD1	TRBJ2-2	CASSSGQQIFSSGELFF	TGTGCCAGCAGTTCGGGACAGCAGATTTTTAGTTCCGGGGAGCTGTTTTTT
few	TRBV7-9	.	TRBJ2-2	CASGGPAGELFF	TGTGCCAGCGGGGGCCCGGCCGGGGAGCTGTTTTTT
once	TRBV24-1	.	TRBJ1-2	CATSDPHHGAREGYTF	TGTGCCACCAGTGACCCACACCACGGGGCCCGGGAGGGCTACACCTTC
.	TRBV6-2/TRBV6-3	.	TRBJ1-4	CASSYVGGEKLFF	TGTGCCAGCAGTTACGTGGGCGGCGAAAAACTGTTTTTT
.	TRBV10-3	TRBD1	TRBJ1-4	CAISEVSGTADKLFF	TGTGCCATCAGTGAGGTATCCGGGACAGCGGATAAACTGTTTTTT
.	TRBV7-2	TRBD2	TRBJ2-5	CASGKLARQETQYF	TGTGCCAGCGGAAAACTAGCGCGCCAAGAGACCCAGTACTTC
.	TRBV2	.	TRBJ2-3	CASSERGPDTQYF	TGTGCCAGCAGTGAGAGGGGTCCAGATACGCAGTATTTT
.	TRBV29-1	TRBD2	TRBJ2-7	CSGLAGADSYEQYF	TGCAGCGGCCTAGCGGGAGCGGACTCCTACGAGCAGTACTTC
few	TRBV7-9	TRBD2	TRBJ2-1	CASSLANLAGGSSYNEQFF	TGTGCCAGCAGCTTAGCGAACCTAGCGGGAGGGAGCTCCTACAATGAGCAGTTCTTC
few	TRBV12-3/TRBV12-4	.	TRBJ2-1	CASSSSTSPNEQFF	TGTGCCAGCAGTTCCTCCACTAGCCCCAATGAGCAGTTCTTC
.	TRBV15	.	TRBJ1-2	CATSREGGAFGYTF	TGTGCCACCAGCAGGGAAGGGGGGGCGTTCGGCTACACCTTC
.	TRBV7-8	.	TRBJ1-2	CASSLAAGTYPGYTF	TGTGCCAGCAGCTTAGCGGCAGGCACGTATCCTGGCTACACCTTC
.	TRBV5-1	TRBD1	TRBJ2-5	CASSPGRQGTQETQYF	TGCGCCAGCAGCCCGGGGCGACAGGGGACCCAAGAGACCCAGTACTTC
few	TRBV7-8	.	TRBJ2-1	CASTLVWGSVNEQFF	TGTGCCAGCACTCTCGTTTGGGGAAGCGTCAATGAGCAGTTCTTC